A selection of T cell receptor beta chains follows, all from one sample in a study of shared clonotypes between healthy human individuals. Data came from immunoSEQ multiplex PCR; TCRdb stores just in-frame clones and leaves some out. The sample lists some 1.4 million clones; 95% to 97% were seen once. The sample comprised naive CD4+ T cells sorted from blood. The receptor set was obtained from a man aged 30 to 45 in good health. Each CDR3 is given with its conserved first and last residue. A D gene is named only where the DNA matches it firmly. Clone size is shown for a subset of rows, as once, few, many or a class of expanded clone.

D	J	V	size	CDR3	DNA
.	TRBJ1-5	TRBV4-1	.	CASSQEWRDQPQHF	TGCGCCAGCAGCCAAGAATGGCGGGATCAGCCCCAGCATTTT
.	TRBJ2-2	TRBV18	.	CASLFGGSNTGELFF	TGTGCCAGCTTATTCGGGGGTTCAAACACCGGGGAGCTGTTTTTT
.	TRBJ1-3	TRBV6-5	.	CASRARVDTIYF	TGTGCCAGCAGGGCGCGGGTTGACACCATATATTTT
TRBD2	TRBJ2-2	TRBV5-1	once	CASSPLTSGANTGELFF	TGCGCCAGCAGCCCCCTAACTAGCGGAGCGAACACCGGGGAGCTGTTTTTT
TRBD2	TRBJ2-1	TRBV7-9	.	CASSRETSGRRNEQFF	TGTGCCAGCAGCCGGGAGACTAGCGGGAGAAGGAATGAGCAGTTCTTC
TRBD1	TRBJ2-7	TRBV5-4	.	CASSHPTGRQYF	TGTGCCAGCAGCCATCCGACAGGGCGACAGTACTTC
.	TRBJ1-4	TRBV15	.	CATRTWGGGEKLFF	TGTGCCACCAGAACTTGGGGGGGTGGTGAAAAACTGTTTTTT
.	TRBJ2-7	TRBV28	.	CASSFPLRGPQYEQYF	TGTGCCAGCAGTTTCCCCCTCAGGGGTCCGCAGTACGAGCAGTACTTC
.	TRBJ1-1	TRBV5-4	.	CASSPAGRMNTEAFF	TGTGCCAGCAGCCCCGCCGGGCGAATGAACACTGAAGCTTTCTTT
.	TRBJ1-1	TRBV18	.	CASSPGVQAFF	TGTGCCAGCTCACCAGGGGTGCAAGCTTTCTTT
TRBD2	TRBJ2-3	TRBV28	once	CASSWGDSEVGLAGTDTQYF	TGTGCCAGCAGTTGGGGAGATTCAGAAGTCGGGCTAGCGGGCACAGATACGCAGTATTTT
TRBD1	TRBJ2-1	TRBV9	once	CASSFRRQGPPFF	TGTGCCAGCAGCTTCCGGAGACAGGGTCCTCCGTTCTTC
.	TRBJ2-1	TRBV5-1	.	CASSLQGPYNEQFF	TGCGCCAGCAGCTTGCAGGGCCCATACAATGAGCAGTTCTTC
TRBD1	TRBJ2-2	TRBV4-2	.	CASSPAGDRGAGELFF	TGTGCCAGCAGCCCGGCCGGAGACAGGGGGGCCGGGGAGCTGTTTTTT
.	TRBJ2-2	TRBV10-2	.	CASSEPGPIANGELFF	TGCGCCAGCAGTGAACCGGGGCCCATCGCGAACGGGGAGCTGTTTTTT
TRBD1	TRBJ1-2	TRBV18	once	CASSPSGQLIYGYTF	TGTGCCAGCTCACCGTCGGGACAGCTAATTTATGGCTACACCTTC
.	TRBJ2-7	TRBV6-1	.	CATTSPNRNYEQYF	TGTGCCACCACAAGCCCGAACCGAAACTACGAGCAGTACTTC
.	TRBJ2-5	TRBV10-3	.	CAISEARGGETQYF	TGTGCCATCAGTGAGGCACGAGGAGGAGAGACCCAGTACTTC
.	TRBJ2-7	TRBV6-5	once	CASSTVDEQYF	TGTGCCAGCAGTACAGTAGACGAGCAGTACTTC
.	TRBJ2-1	TRBV29-1	once	CSVAQRDEQFF	TGCAGCGTTGCTCAGAGGGATGAGCAGTTCTTC
.	TRBJ1-3	TRBV7-8	.	CASSIRGGTSSRNTIYF	TGTGCCAGCAGCATTAGGGGGGGAACTAGCTCTCGAAACACCATATATTTT
.	TRBJ2-7	TRBV11-2	once	CASSRAGGQYF	TGTGCCAGCAGCCGTGCCGGGGGGCAGTACTTC
.	TRBJ2-2	TRBV5-4	.	CASSLPGVNTGELFF	TGTGCCAGCAGCTTGCCAGGGGTGAACACCGGGGAGCTGTTTTTT
.	TRBJ2-6	TRBV5-1	.	CASSNLTGPLTF	TGCGCCAGCAGCAACCTAACAGGGCCTCTTACTTTC
.	TRBJ1-5	TRBV2	.	CASSSQPGPRLDQPQHF	TGTGCCAGCAGTTCGCAACCGGGACCGCGACTGGATCAGCCCCAGCATTTT
.	TRBJ2-3	TRBV10-2	.	CASTASSHTQYF	TGCGCCAGCACCGCCTCCTCACATACGCAGTATTTT
TRBD1	TRBJ1-4	TRBV27	once	CASIPGTDNNEKLFF	TGTGCCAGCATCCCCGGGACAGATAATAATGAAAAACTGTTTTTT
.	TRBJ1-5	TRBV6-1	.	CASTQQGKRQPQHF	TGTGCCAGCACCCAACAGGGAAAGCGACAGCCCCAGCATTTT
.	TRBJ1-2	TRBV2	.	CASTRQQGSIVGYTF	TGTGCCAGCACCCGTCAACAGGGATCAATCGTTGGCTACACCTTC
.	TRBJ2-7	TRBV7-2	.	CASSLGVSLYEQYF	TGTGCCAGCAGCTTAGGTGTTAGTTTATACGAGCAGTACTTC
TRBD1	TRBJ2-5	TRBV18	.	CASSPRQGTAETQYF	TGTGCCAGCTCACCCCGACAGGGGACCGCGGAGACCCAGTACTTC
.	TRBJ2-1	TRBV21-1	once	CASSTPRARATCYNEQFF	TGTGCCAGCAGCACCCCGAGGGCAAGGGCTACTTGTTACAATGAGCAGTTCTTC
TRBD1	TRBJ2-1	TRBV29-1	.	CSADRGPEQFF	TGCAGCGCCGACAGGGGCCCCGAGCAGTTCTTC
.	TRBJ2-5	TRBV15	.	CATSRDPIGETQYF	TGTGCCACCAGCAGAGACCCCATAGGGGAGACCCAGTACTTC
TRBD1	TRBJ1-5	TRBV30	.	CAWSVAGTGWGQPQHF	TGTGCCTGGAGTGTCGCCGGGACAGGGTGGGGTCAGCCCCAGCATTTT
TRBD1	TRBJ2-7	TRBV25-1	once	CASSAPDRVGPYEQYF	TGTGCCAGCAGTGCCCCCGACAGGGTAGGGCCCTACGAGCAGTACTTC
TRBD2	TRBJ2-1	TRBV28	.	CASSLRGGRYNEQFF	TGTGCCAGCAGTTTACGGGGGGGGAGGTACAATGAGCAGTTCTTC
TRBD1	TRBJ1-2	TRBV25-1	.	CASSDEGQGAYGYTF	TGTGCCAGCAGTGACGAAGGGCAGGGGGCGTACGGCTACACCTTC
TRBD2	TRBJ2-7	TRBV6-5	.	CATRHSGIYEQYF	TGTGCCACCCGACATAGCGGGATCTACGAGCAGTACTTC
.	TRBJ2-2	TRBV5-1	.	CASRWDVTGELFF	TGCGCCAGCAGATGGGACGTCACCGGGGAGCTGTTTTTT
.	TRBJ2-7	TRBV6-5	.	CASSYSAKPYEQYF	TGTGCCAGCAGTTACTCGGCCAAACCCTACGAGCAGTACTTC
.	TRBJ2-6	TRBV28	.	CASRKTVSGANVLTF	TGTGCCAGCAGAAAAACAGTCTCTGGGGCCAACGTCCTGACTTTC
.	TRBJ2-7	TRBV14	.	CASSQDIGPAREQYF	TGTGCCAGCAGCCAAGATATTGGGCCAGCTCGCGAGCAGTACTTC
.	TRBJ1-4	TRBV6-6	.	CASSHSGRGGEKLFF	TGTGCCAGCAGCCACTCCGGGAGGGGTGGAGAAAAACTGTTTTTT
.	TRBJ1-5	TRBV7-9	.	CASSPQGSGNQPQHF	TGTGCCAGCAGTCCGCAGGGGAGCGGCAATCAGCCCCAGCATTTT
TRBD1	TRBJ2-7	TRBV27	.	CASRGDSSYEQYF	TGTGCCAGCAGGGGGGACAGCTCCTACGAGCAGTACTTC
TRBD2	TRBJ2-5	TRBV6-1	.	CASNGLAGQQETQYF	TGTGCCAGCAACGGACTAGCGGGCCAACAAGAGACCCAGTACTTC
TRBD1	TRBJ2-1	TRBV28	.	CASSVLEQGRNEQFF	TGTGCCAGCAGTGTGTTGGAACAGGGGCGCAATGAGCAGTTCTTC
.	TRBJ2-7	TRBV5-1	.	CASSYTGSSYEQYF	TGCGCCAGCAGCTACACCGGGAGCTCCTACGAGCAGTACTTC
.	TRBJ2-3	TRBV7-3	.	CASSPNTDTQYF	TGTGCCAGCAGCCCCAACACAGATACGCAGTATTTT